This entry describes one T cell receptor beta chain. The antigen is unknown. The data originate from a study of cytomegalovirus exposure and HLA in healthy donors. General observations from the study: CMV antigen specificity was confirmed in vitro for a few CMV-associated chains.

The PCR employed 60 Vbeta primers together with 13 Jbeta primers. Clones were sequenced by immunoSEQ multiplex PCR, and TCRdb holds only the in-frame ones, with some missing. The sample includes under 250,000 clones, approximately 80% seen only once; the top ten take around 4%. The germline V gene has CDR1 LNHDA and CDR2 SQIVND (reference sequence). The CDR3 is made up of 13 amino acids. Losses at the gene ends were 7 bases for V and 2 bases for J; bases not matched to a gene: 3. This TCR was recovered from a male donor in good health and CMV-seronegative. Sequencing used PBMCs. The J gene is TRBJ2-5, the V gene TRBV19, with TRBD1 matching 8 bases. In DNA, the CDR3 is TGTGCCAGTACCGGGACAGGACAAGAGACCCAGTACTTC. Its translation: CASTGTGQETQYF.